These 3 T cell receptor beta chains came from one sample sequenced in a study of T-cell memory formation after mild COVID-19. MiXCR, applied by TCRdb to the 5' RACE reads, yields one record per CDR3 protein. The sample records around 220,000 distinct CDR3 sequences, about 17% being singletons. Sequencing was carried out using PBMCs or a T cell subset sorted from them (not recorded which). These receptor sequences come from a man between 18 and 29 years old who had mild COVID-19 (a few samples of this study predate the infection). Cell type and time point are not known.

In this sample, this clonotype turned up many times. The chain links TRBV7-6 to TRBJ1-1, with a tentative D call TRBD1 (6 bases). From germline, CDR1 is SGHVS and CDR2 FNYEAQ. Trimming pared 1 base from V and 1 base from J, leaving 13 bases between. CDR3 length: 16 residues. In DNA form, the CDR3 reads TGTGCCAGCAGCTTAGTACAGGGTAATAGGAACACTGAAGCTTTCTTT. Translation gives CASSLVQGNRNTEAFF.

This clonotype has a handful of counts. The chain employs TRBV6-5 and TRBJ2-5; possibly TRBD2 for D (6 bases). V dropped 5 bases and J dropped 4 bases, with 14 bases sitting between them. Germline CDR1 and CDR2: MNHEY and SVGAGI. CDR3 length: 14 amino acids. The CDR3, as DNA: TGTGCCAGCAGTCCCCCCGGGAGAGGAGAGACCCAGTACTTC. Its protein is CASSPPGRGETQYF.

Details on this clonotype: At one boundary the junction diverges from the germline segment, which might be a read error. CDR3 coding DNA: TGTGCCAGCAGTGAAGTGGGTCCACCGGTCTTC. Its translation: CASSEVGPPVF. The gene calls are TRBV2 and TRBJ2-1; unclear D gene. Germline V lookup: CDR1 SNHLY, CDR2 FYNNEI. The CDR3 spans 11 residues.